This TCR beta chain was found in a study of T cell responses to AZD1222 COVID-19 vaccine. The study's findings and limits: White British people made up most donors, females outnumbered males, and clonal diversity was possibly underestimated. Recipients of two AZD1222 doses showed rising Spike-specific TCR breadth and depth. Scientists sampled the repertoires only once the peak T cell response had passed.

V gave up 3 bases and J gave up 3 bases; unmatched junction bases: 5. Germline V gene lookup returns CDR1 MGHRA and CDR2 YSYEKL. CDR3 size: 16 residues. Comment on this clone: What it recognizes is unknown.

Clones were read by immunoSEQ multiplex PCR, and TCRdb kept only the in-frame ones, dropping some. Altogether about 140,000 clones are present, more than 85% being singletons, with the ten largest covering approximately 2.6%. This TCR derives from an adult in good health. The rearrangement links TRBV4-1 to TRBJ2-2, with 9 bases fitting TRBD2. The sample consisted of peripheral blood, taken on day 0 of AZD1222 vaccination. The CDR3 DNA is TGCGCCAGCAGCCATCCTAGCGGGGAGCACACCGGGGAGCTGTTTTTT. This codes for CASSHPSGEHTGELFF.